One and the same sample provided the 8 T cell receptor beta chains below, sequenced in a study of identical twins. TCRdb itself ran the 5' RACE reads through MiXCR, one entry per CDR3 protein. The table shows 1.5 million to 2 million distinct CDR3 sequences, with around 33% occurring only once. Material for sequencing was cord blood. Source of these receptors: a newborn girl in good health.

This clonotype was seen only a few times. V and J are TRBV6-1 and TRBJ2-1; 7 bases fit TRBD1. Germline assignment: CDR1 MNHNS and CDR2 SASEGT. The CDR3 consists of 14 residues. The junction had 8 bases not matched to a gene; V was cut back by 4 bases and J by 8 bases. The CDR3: CASSGIQGWDEQFF. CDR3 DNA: TGTGCCAGCAGTGGAATACAGGGGTGGGATGAGCAGTTCTTC.

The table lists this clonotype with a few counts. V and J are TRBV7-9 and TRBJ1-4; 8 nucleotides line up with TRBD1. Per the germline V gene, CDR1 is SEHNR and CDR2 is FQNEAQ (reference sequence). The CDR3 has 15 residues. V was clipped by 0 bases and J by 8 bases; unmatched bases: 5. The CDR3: CASSLAMRQGEKLFF. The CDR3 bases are TGTGCCAGCAGCTTAGCGATGAGACAGGGGGAAAAACTGTTTTTT.

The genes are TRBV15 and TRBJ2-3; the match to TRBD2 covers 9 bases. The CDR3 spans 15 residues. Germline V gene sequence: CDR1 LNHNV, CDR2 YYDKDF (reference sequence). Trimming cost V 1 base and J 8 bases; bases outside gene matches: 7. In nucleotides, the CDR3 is TGTGCCACCAGCAGAGTAATTGGCGGGGGGGTTACGCAGTATTTT. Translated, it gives CATSRVIGGGVTQYF. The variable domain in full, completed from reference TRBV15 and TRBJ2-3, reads DAMVIQNPRYQVTQFGKPVTLSCSQTLNHNVMYWYQQKSSQAPKLLFHYYDKDFNNEADTPDNFQSRRPNTSFCFLDIRSPGLGDTAMYLCATSRVIGGGVTQYFGPGTRLTVL.

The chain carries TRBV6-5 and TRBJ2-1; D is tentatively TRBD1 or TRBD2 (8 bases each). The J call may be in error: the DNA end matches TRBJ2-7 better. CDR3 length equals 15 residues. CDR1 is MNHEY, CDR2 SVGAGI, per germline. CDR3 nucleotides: TGTGCCAGCAGTTACACGGGAGGGACAGGCAATGAGCAGTACTTC. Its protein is CASSYTGGTGNEQYF.

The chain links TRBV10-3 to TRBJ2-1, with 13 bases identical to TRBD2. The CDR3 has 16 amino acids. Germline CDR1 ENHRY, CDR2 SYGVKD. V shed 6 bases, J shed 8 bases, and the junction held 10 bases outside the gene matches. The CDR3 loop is CAISLPTSGGPHEQFF. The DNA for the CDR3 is TGTGCCATCAGCTTACCGACTAGCGGGGGGCCCCATGAGCAGTTCTTC.

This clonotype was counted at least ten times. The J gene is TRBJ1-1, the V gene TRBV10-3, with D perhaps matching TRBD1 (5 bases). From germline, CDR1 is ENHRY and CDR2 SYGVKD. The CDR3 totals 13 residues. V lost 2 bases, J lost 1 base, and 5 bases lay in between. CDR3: CAISETGNTEAFF. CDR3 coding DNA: TGTGCCATCAGTGAGACAGGGAACACTGAAGCTTTCTTT.

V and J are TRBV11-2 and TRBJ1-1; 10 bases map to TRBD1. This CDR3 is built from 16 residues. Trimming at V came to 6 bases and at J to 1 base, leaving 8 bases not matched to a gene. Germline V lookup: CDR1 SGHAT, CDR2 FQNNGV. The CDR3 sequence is CASRPRTGGRNTEAFF. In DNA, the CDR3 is TGTGCCAGCAGACCGCGGACAGGGGGGCGGAACACTGAAGCTTTCTTT.

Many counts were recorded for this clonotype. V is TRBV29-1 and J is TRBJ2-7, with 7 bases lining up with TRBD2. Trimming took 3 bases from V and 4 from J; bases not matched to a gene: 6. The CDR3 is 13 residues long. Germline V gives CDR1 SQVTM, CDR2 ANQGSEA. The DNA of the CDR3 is TGCAGCGTTGATTCTCCCGGGGGGTACGAGCAGTACTTC. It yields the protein CSVDSPGGYEQYF.